This T cell receptor beta chain was observed in a study of OX40 agonist ivuxolimab in advanced cancers. Overall study context: Under the entry rules, prior anti-PD-1, anti-PD-L1 or anti-CTLA-4 therapy was allowed, and about 38% had some.

Sequencing used immunoSEQ multiplex PCR; TCRdb keeps in-frame clones, though not all of them. Of approximately 84,000 clones listed, around 84% are singletons. This CDR3 contains 14 residues. V gave up 0 bases and J gave up 5 bases, with 7 bases separating them. Germline V gene lookup returns CDR1 SGHAT and CDR2 FQNNGV. The sequence was obtained from an adult with an advanced solid tumor such as melanoma, head and neck, liver or kidney cancer. The sequencing here drew on CD4+ or CD8+ T cells sorted from blood, taken in a trial of the OX40 agonist ivuxolimab. The rearrangement uses TRBV11-2 and TRBJ2-2; a possible D gene is TRBD1 (5 bases). The CDR3 reads CASSLDRATGELFF. The CDR3 DNA follows: TGTGCCAGCAGCTTAGACAGGGCGACCGGGGAGCTGTTTTTT.